One and the same sample provided the 6 T cell receptor beta chains below, sequenced in a study of blood T cell repertoires in COVID-19. Generated by immunoSEQ multiplex PCR, the TCRdb table keeps only in-frame clones and is missing some. The sample includes around 200,000 clones, around 84% of them seen just once. The specimen was peripheral blood. These receptors came from a man older than 75 with acute or convalescent COVID-19.

This chain links TRBV5-1 with TRBJ2-1; 8 bases agree with TRBD1. V was pared by 4 bases and J by 1 base, with 10 bases of the junction left unmatched. From germline, CDR1 is SGHRS and CDR2 YFSETQ. This CDR3 comprises 17 residues. CDR3 bases: TGCGCCAGCAGCCCTCTGGGACAGGTATATTCCTACAATGAGCAGTTCTTC. Residues: CASSPLGQVYSYNEQFF.

This chain connects TRBV7-8 to TRBJ1-1, with a possible D match to TRBD1 (5 bases). The CDR3 extends over 16 amino acids. The V end was cut by 4 bases, the J end by 1 base, with 16 bases between. Germline assignment: CDR1 SGHVS and CDR2 FQNEAQ. CDR3 bases: TGTGCCAGCAGCTCGGCGGGGGTTCTCTCGAACACTGAAGCTTTCTTT. Translated: CASSSAGVLSNTEAFF.

The chain employs TRBV19 and TRBJ2-5; D remains unclear. Trimming removed 6 bases from V and 2 bases from J, with 10 bases in between. CDR1 LNHDA and CDR2 SQIVND come from the germline V gene (reference sequence). This CDR3 region has 13 residues. In nucleotides, the CDR3 is TGTGCCAGTAGACAAAACGCACAAGAGACCCAGTACTTC. Translated: CASRQNAQETQYF. Variable domain in full (rest from reference TRBV19 and TRBJ2-5): DGGITQSPKYLFRKEGQNVTLSCEQNLNHDAMYWYRQDPGQGLRLIYYSQIVNDFQKGDIAEGYSVSREKKESFPLTVTSAQKNPTAFYLCASRQNAQETQYFGPGTRLLVL.

This rearrangement joins TRBV25-1 to TRBJ2-1, with 9 nucleotides matching TRBD2. J lost 15 bases, V lost 3 bases, and 15 bases had no gene match. CDR3 length: 15 residues. Germline values: CDR1 MGHDK, CDR2 SYGVNS. CDR3 DNA sequence: TGTGCCAGCAGTGATCCCCTCATAGCGGGAGCGACGTGGTTCTTC. As protein: CASSDPLIAGATWFF.

This chain uses TRBV27 with TRBJ1-4, with 7 bases identical to TRBD1. With 6 bases clipped from V and 7 bases from J, the junction kept 8 bases outside the gene matches. This CDR3 has 14 amino acids. Per germline, CDR1 MNHEY and CDR2 SMNVEV (reference sequence). The CDR3 reads CASRQGRTGEKLFF. CDR3 DNA: TGTGCCAGCAGACAGGGGCGTACGGGTGAAAAACTGTTTTTT. Full variable domain (rest looked up from reference TRBV27 and TRBJ1-4): EAQVTQNPRYLITVTGKKLTVTCSQNMNHEYMSWYRQDPGLGLRQIYYSMNVEVTDKGDVPEGYKVSRKEKRNFPLILESPSPNQTSLYFCASRQGRTGEKLFFGSGTQLSVL.

V usage is TRBV19 and J usage is TRBJ2-1; tentatively, D is TRBD2 (5 bases). Germline V CDR1 and CDR2: LNHDA, SQIVND (reference sequence). Trimming stripped 7 bases from V and 10 bases from J, with 11 bases between. The CDR3 length is 11 residues. DNA for the CDR3: TGTGCCAGTAAGAGAGGGCGGGAGCAGTTCTTC. Translation gives CASKRGREQFF.